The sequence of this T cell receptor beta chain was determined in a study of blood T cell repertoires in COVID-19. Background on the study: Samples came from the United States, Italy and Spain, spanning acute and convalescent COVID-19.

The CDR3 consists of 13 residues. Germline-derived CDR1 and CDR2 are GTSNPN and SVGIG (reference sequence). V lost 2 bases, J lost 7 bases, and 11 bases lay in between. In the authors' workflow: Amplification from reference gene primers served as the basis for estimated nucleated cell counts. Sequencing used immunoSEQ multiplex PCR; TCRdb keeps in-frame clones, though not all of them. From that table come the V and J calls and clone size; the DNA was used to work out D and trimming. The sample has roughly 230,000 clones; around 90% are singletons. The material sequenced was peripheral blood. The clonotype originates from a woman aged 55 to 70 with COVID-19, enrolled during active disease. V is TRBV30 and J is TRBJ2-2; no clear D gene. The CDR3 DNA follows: TGTGCCTGGAGTAATCTAGTACTCGGGGAGCTGTTTTTT. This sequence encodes CAWSNLVLGELFF.